Detailed here is one TCR beta chain. As handled by the study authors: Estimated nucleated cell counts came from reference gene primer amplification. Measured with immunoSEQ multiplex PCR; TCRdb has only the in-frame clones, and not every one. The V and J calls and clone size were taken over from that table, and D and trimming were inferred from the DNA. The sample records about 250,000 clones, 85% being singletons. This specimen comes from a study of blood T cell repertoires in COVID-19. The wider study: The United States, Italy and Spain were the sources of the acute and convalescent COVID-19 samples.

In germline, CDR1 is LNHDA, CDR2 SQIVND (reference sequence). With V trimmed by 2 bases and J by 2 bases, 23 bases remained unmatched. The CDR3 is 22 amino acids. The sequencing sample was made of peripheral blood. This receptor was taken from a man aged 50 to 60 with COVID-19, enrolled during active disease. The chain has TRBV19 and TRBJ2-1, with 8 bases that match TRBD2. The CDR3 DNA reads TGTGCCAGTAGTATATTCCTTTTTCAGGGTAGCGGGGCCCCAATCACCTACAATGAGCAGTTCTTC. Residues: CASSIFLFQGSGAPITYNEQFF.